The 22 T cell receptor beta chains below come from one sample, sequenced in a study of blood T cell repertoires in COVID-19 (dated by TCRdb to 2018 to 2021). Libraries were constructed by the immunoSEQ multiplex PCR assay. The table was pulled from immuneACCESS by TCRdb, which kept in-frame rearrangements only. Such tables lose some clones; where checked, under half of the loss comes from unresolved V genes, and the rest has no known cause. A total of roughly 49,000 clones appear in this sample, roughly 84% of them only once. The ten biggest clones cover 1.5% to 2% of the sample. Material for sequencing was peripheral blood. The receptor set was obtained from a man aged 50 to 60 with acute or convalescent COVID-19.

The V call is TRBV4-3, the J call TRBJ1-1, with D uncertain. This CDR3 contains 14 residues. From germline, CDR1 is LGHNA and CDR2 YSLEER. V dropped 3 bases and J dropped 4 bases, with 12 bases sitting between them. Here the CDR3 reads CASSQWTGSTEAFF. DNA of the CDR3: TGCGCCAGCAGCCAGTGGACTGGTAGCACTGAAGCTTTCTTT.

V gene TRBV24-1 combines with J gene TRBJ2-7, with 10 bases identical to TRBD1. This CDR3 is 16 amino acids long. Looked up from germline, CDR1 is KGHDR and CDR2 is SFDVKD. Trimming cost V 7 bases and J 4 bases; bases outside gene matches: 12. The CDR3 coding sequence is TGTGCCACCAGCCCTGACCCTGGGACAGGGGATTACGAGCAGTACTTC. This sequence encodes CATSPDPGTGDYEQYF.

The chain couples TRBV5-1 to TRBJ2-1, with 9 bases matching TRBD2. Germline CDR1 SGHRS, CDR2 YFSETQ. This CDR3 has 15 amino acids. V gave up 4 bases and J gave up 3 bases; unmatched junction bases: 5. DNA of the CDR3: TGCGCCAGCAGCATACTTAGCGGGGGCTACAATGAGCAGTTCTTC. This translates into CASSILSGGYNEQFF.

This chain joins TRBV9 and TRBJ2-7; 7 bases are shared with TRBD2. V gave up 3 bases and J gave up 3 bases; unmatched junction bases: 12. The CDR3 is made up of 16 amino acids. Germline CDR1 and CDR2: SGDLS and YYNGEE. The CDR3 DNA reads TGTGCCAGCAGCGCGTCCGGGACTATGCTCTACTACGAGCAGTACTTC. Its translation: CASSASGTMLYYEQYF.

V usage is TRBV19 and J usage is TRBJ2-3; D unresolved. The CDR3 length is 13 residues. Germline V gene data show CDR1 as LNHDA and CDR2 as SQIVND (reference sequence). V lost 7 bases to trimming and J lost 2 bases, with 10 bases between them. The CDR3 coding sequence is TGTGCCAGTACTATTACTTCCACAGATACGCAGTATTTT. Translated: CASTITSTDTQYF.

This chain joins TRBV10-3 and TRBJ2-7, with D tentatively TRBD1 (5 bases). Germline CDR1 and CDR2: ENHRY and SYGVKD. The CDR3 is made up of 13 amino acids. The ends were cut back, 4 bases at V and 5 bases at J, with 12 bases in the middle. The chain's CDR3 is CAISGGGAHEQYF. CDR3 in DNA: TGTGCCATCAGTGGGGGCGGTGCTCACGAGCAGTACTTC.

V and J are TRBV10-3 and TRBJ1-2; 7 nucleotides align to TRBD1. Germline V gene data show CDR1 as ENHRY and CDR2 as SYGVKD. The CDR3 is made up of 16 amino acids. Losses at the gene ends were 2 bases for V and 0 bases for J; bases not matched to a gene: 6. In nucleotides, the CDR3 is TGTGCCATCAGTGAGGCTACAGACAGGGCTAACTATGGCTACACCTTC. Translated, it gives CAISEATDRANYGYTF.

The V and J genes are TRBV15 and TRBJ1-4; D unclear. The CDR3 extends over 17 amino acids. Germline-derived CDR1 and CDR2 are LNHNV and YYDKDF (reference sequence). Trimming took 0 bases from V and 3 from J, leaving 14 bases between them. CDR3 nucleotide sequence: TGTGCCACCAGCAGAGATGGTGCCGTCAGGCCTAATGAAAAACTGTTTTTT. Its protein is CATSRDGAVRPNEKLFF.

This sequence joins TRBV11-2 and TRBJ2-3, with 13 nucleotides matching TRBD2. V lost 5 bases to trimming and J lost 3 bases; unmatched junction nucleotides: 5. Germline-derived CDR1 and CDR2 are SGHAT and FQNNGV. The CDR3 is 16 residues long. The CDR3 nucleotides read TGTGCCAGCAGCGCCTCGACTAGCGGGGGGACAGATACGCAGTATTTT. Translated, it gives CASSASTSGGTDTQYF.

This chain connects TRBV12-1 to TRBJ2-7; the D call of TRBD2 is as the table states it, not checked on the DNA. TRBV12-1 is a listed pseudogene. This CDR3 is built from 17 residues. The CDR3 sequence is CASSFDSPAMPSYEQYF. In DNA, the CDR3 is TGTGCCAGCAGCTTTGACTCGCCCGCAATGCCCTCCTACGAGCAGTACTTC.

This clone is a singleton in its sample. CDR3 in amino acids: CAWARGGSGNTIYF. CDR3 nucleotide sequence: TGTGCCTGGGCGCGAGGGGGCTCTGGAAACACCATATATTTT. The rearrangement joins TRBV30 to TRBJ1-3, with D maybe TRBD1 (6 bases). Between the trimmed V and J ends, which lost 5 bases and 0 bases, there was a span of 11 bases. This CDR3 has 14 residues. Germline V gene data show CDR1 as GTSNPN and CDR2 as SVGIG (reference sequence).

V gene TRBV10-1 combines with J gene TRBJ2-3, with TRBD2 matching 9 bases. V shed 5 bases, J shed 5 bases, and the junction held 14 bases outside the gene matches. Germline-derived CDR1 and CDR2 are WNHNN and SYGVQD (reference sequence). The length of the CDR3 is 17 residues. Here the CDR3 reads CASSPLLAGGPGDTQYF. The CDR3 coding sequence is TGCGCCAGCAGTCCTCTACTCGCGGGGGGGCCGGGAGATACGCAGTATTTT.

The chain links TRBV6-1 to TRBJ1-5; D unresolved. There are 15 residues in the CDR3. V was clipped by 3 bases and J by 4 bases, with 13 bases between them. Germline assignment: CDR1 MNHNS and CDR2 SASEGT. CDR3 nucleotide sequence: TGTGCCAGCAGTGAGGCCACTAGCAGTAATCAGCCCCAGCATTTT. Protein sequence: CASSEATSSNQPQHF.

This clone counts as large. CDR3 coding DNA: TGTGCCAGCAGTTTTCAGGGATCCTACTCCTATGGCTACACCTTC. This gives the protein CASSFQGSYSYGYTF. The V and J genes are TRBV11-2 and TRBJ1-2, with a weak D call TRBD1 (5 bases). Germline values: CDR1 SGHAT, CDR2 FQNNGV. Trimming removed 6 bases at V and 4 bases at J, with 18 bases between. The CDR3 totals 15 residues.

This clone was seen only a few times. Here the CDR3 DNA reads TGTGCCAGCAGTCCCACACAGGGAACCGAGCAGTACTTC. It specifies CASSPTQGTEQYF. The V and J genes are TRBV12-3 or TRBV12-4 and TRBJ2-7; D is perhaps TRBD1 (6 bases). This CDR3 is 13 amino acids long. V lost 5 bases and J 6 bases, leaving 14 bases between the germline ends.

This clone occurred once. The rearrangement links TRBV29-1 to TRBJ2-5; 7 bases agree with TRBD1. Germline CDR1 SQVTM, CDR2 ANQGSEA. The CDR3 runs 12 residues. This chain's CDR3 is CSGGQAGETQYF. The CDR3 nucleotides read TGCAGTGGAGGACAGGCCGGGGAGACCCAGTACTTC.

This clone has only a few counts. This chain uses TRBV29-1 with TRBJ2-3; possible D gene TRBD2, 6 bases. Germline lookup yields CDR1 SQVTM and CDR2 ANQGSEA. This CDR3 has 13 amino acids. V lost 7 bases, J lost 2 bases, and 13 bases lay in between. CDR3 protein: CSARGLFTDTQYF. The CDR3 coding sequence is TGCAGCGCCCGGGGACTTTTCACAGATACGCAGTATTTT.

This clone was detected only once. The chain links TRBV9 to TRBJ2-7; unclear D gene. CDR3 length: 11 residues. The V gene's germline CDR1 is SGDLS and CDR2 YYNGEE. V was pared by 2 bases and J by 10 bases, with 10 bases between. This chain's CDR3 is CASSVLGPQYF. The CDR3 nucleotides read TGTGCCAGCAGCGTTCTAGGTCCCCAGTACTTC.

J is TRBJ2-1 and V is TRBV15; 12 nucleotides agree with TRBD2. J gave up 5 bases and V 5 bases, and 4 bases lay outside the gene matches. The germline V gene encodes CDR1 LNHNV and CDR2 YYDKDF (reference sequence). The CDR3 is 15 amino acids. The CDR3 DNA reads TGTGCCACCAGCCCATCTAGCGGGAGGGACAATGAGCAGTTCTTC. This gives the protein CATSPSSGRDNEQFF.

The chain has TRBV7-2 and TRBJ1-6; TRBD1 might be the D (5 bases). This CDR3 spans 16 amino acids. The germline CDR1 and CDR2 sequences are SGHTA and FQGNSA. With 5 bases removed from V and 10 bases from J, the gap between germline ends came to 21 bases. CDR3 loop: CASSLRQTPLPSPLHF. As DNA, the CDR3 is TGTGCCAGCAGCCTACGACAGACGCCCCTTCCCTCACCCCTCCACTTT.

This clone appeared many times. The chain recombines TRBV9 with TRBJ1-2; no clear D gene. Germline values: CDR1 SGDLS, CDR2 YYNGEE. The CDR3 length is 15 residues. V dropped 0 bases and J dropped 8 bases, with 17 bases sitting between them. The CDR3 DNA reads TGTGCCAGCAGCGTAGCCCCAGGCTCAACGAGCGGCTACACCTTC. Encoded protein: CASSVAPGSTSGYTF.

The V call is TRBV10-1, the J call TRBJ1-1; 7 nucleotides line up with TRBD1. The CDR3 sequence is 13 residues long. The germline V gene encodes CDR1 WNHNN and CDR2 SYGVQD (reference sequence). V lost 5 bases to trimming and J lost 5 bases; unmatched junction nucleotides: 5. CDR3 residues: CASSQGVRTEAFF. CDR3 nucleotide sequence: TGCGCCAGCAGTCAGGGGGTGAGAACTGAAGCTTTCTTT.